This T cell receptor beta chain emerged from a study of T cell responses to AZD1222 COVID-19 vaccine. Only in-frame clones appear in the TCRdb table, and some are missing; sequencing was by immunoSEQ multiplex PCR. This sample has about 150,000 clones, with under 95% found just once. Second doses that came at about 4 or about 12 weeks were put together. Remarks on this clone: Antigen unknown.

Findings and limits, study-wide: The study identified only five to seven AZD1222 recipients as seropositive at baseline. Breadth and depth of Spike-specific TCRs rose after two AZD1222 doses. Unmutated variant regions reportedly attract nearly half of all spike-specific TCRs.

Per the germline V gene, CDR1 is SNHLY and CDR2 is FYNNEI. The ends were cut back, 5 bases at V and 9 bases at J, with 20 bases in the middle. The length of the CDR3 is 15 residues. The sample was peripheral blood, taken 28 days after the second AZD1222 dose. This clonotype was sampled from an adult who received the AZD1222 COVID-19 vaccine. The chain links TRBV2 to TRBJ1-5, with unresolved D. CDR3: CASSRSTGEVGPQHF. The CDR3 DNA sequence: TGTGCCAGCAGTCGATCGACGGGAGAGGTAGGGCCCCAGCATTTT.